This entry concerns a single TCR beta chain. This sample stems from a study of blood T cells in healthy people across ages. A second 7 to 11 cycle PCR used barcoded and J-beta primers. TCRdb redid the calling of the 5' RACE reads with MiXCR, one entry per CDR3 protein. Among roughly 560,000 distinct CDR3 sequences listed, approximately 25% were seen once. V was pared by 0 bases and J by 11 bases, with 20 bases between. The V gene's germline CDR1 is MNHEY and CDR2 SMNVEV (reference sequence). The CDR3 runs to 16 residues. The sample was also linked to a second study, of T cells of mothers and their children. This second report adds: Nobody spotted any persistent microchimeric T cell clones.

The source of this sequence is a boy between 10 and 17 years old in good health. The specimen was blood. The chain combines TRBV27 with TRBJ2-1; D gene unclear. The CDR3 region has the DNA TGTGCCAGCAGTTTATCTTCTGGAGTTTTGATGGTTAAGCAGTTCTTC. Encoded protein: CASSLSSGVLMVKQFF.